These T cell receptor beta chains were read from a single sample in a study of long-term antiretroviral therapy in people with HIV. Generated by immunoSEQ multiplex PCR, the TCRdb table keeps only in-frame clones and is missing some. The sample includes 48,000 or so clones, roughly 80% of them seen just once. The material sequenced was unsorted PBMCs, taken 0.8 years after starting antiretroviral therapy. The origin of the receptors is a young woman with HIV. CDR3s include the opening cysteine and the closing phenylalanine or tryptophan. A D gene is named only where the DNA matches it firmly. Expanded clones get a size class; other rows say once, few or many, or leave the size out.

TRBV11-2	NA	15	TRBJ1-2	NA	CASSLLSQAGLGYTF	TGTGCCAGCAGCTTACTTTCACAGGCGGGTTTGGGCTACACCTTC
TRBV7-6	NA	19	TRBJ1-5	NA	CASSPRRVEYSLSNQPQHF	TGTGCCAGCAGCCCCCGGAGGGTAGAATATTCCTTGAGCAATCAGCCCCAGCATTTT
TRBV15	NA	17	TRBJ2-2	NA	CATSSQFLVEYTGELFF	TGTGCCACCAGCAGCCAGTTTCTTGTAGAATACACCGGGGAGCTGTTTTTT
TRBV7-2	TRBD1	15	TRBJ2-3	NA	CASSLGGQGTDTQYF	TGTGCCAGCAGCTTAGGGGGACAGGGCACAGATACGCAGTATTTT
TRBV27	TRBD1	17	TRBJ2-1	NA	CASNPGLGQGVYNEQFF	TGTGCCAGCAACCCGGGACTTGGACAGGGTGTCTACAATGAGCAGTTCTTC
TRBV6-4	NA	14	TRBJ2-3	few	CASSERGSTDTQYF	TGTGCCAGCAGTGAAAGGGGGAGCACAGATACGCAGTATTTT
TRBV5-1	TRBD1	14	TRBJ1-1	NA	CASSEATGAGEAFF	TGCGCCAGCAGCGAAGCTACAGGGGCCGGTGAAGCTTTCTTT
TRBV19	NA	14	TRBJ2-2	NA	CASSINRDTGELFF	TGTGCCAGTAGTATCAATCGGGACACCGGGGAGCTGTTTTTT
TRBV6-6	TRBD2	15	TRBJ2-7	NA	CASSSSGRLPYEQYF	TGTGCCAGCAGTTCTAGCGGGAGATTGCCCTACGAGCAGTACTTC
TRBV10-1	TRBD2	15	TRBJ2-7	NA	CASTLPGGSRIEQYF	TGCGCCAGCACCCTTCCGGGCGGGAGTAGGATCGAGCAGTACTTC
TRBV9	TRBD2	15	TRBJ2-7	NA	CASSVDLAGSREQYF	TGTGCCAGCAGCGTAGACCTAGCGGGATCTCGGGAGCAGTACTTC
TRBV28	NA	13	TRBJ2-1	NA	CASRRTAYNEQFF	TGTGCCAGCAGGCGGACAGCTTACAATGAGCAGTTCTTC
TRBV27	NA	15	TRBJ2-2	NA	CASSLGAANTGELFF	TGTGCCAGCAGTCTGGGGGCCGCGAACACCGGGGAGCTGTTTTTT
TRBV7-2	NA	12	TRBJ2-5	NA	CASSLDWETQYF	TGTGCCAGCAGCTTAGATTGGGAGACCCAGTACTTC
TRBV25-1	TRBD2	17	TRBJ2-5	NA	CASSEYPLRGRHETQYF	TGTGCCAGCAGTGAATATCCCCTCCGCGGGAGGCATGAGACCCAGTACTTC
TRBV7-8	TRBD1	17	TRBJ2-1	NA	CASSYTVGQGSYNEQFF	TGTGCCAGCAGCTACACTGTGGGACAGGGCTCCTACAATGAGCAGTTCTTC
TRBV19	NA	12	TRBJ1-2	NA	CASSTGRGIYTF	TGTGCCAGTAGTACAGGCAGGGGAATCTACACCTTC
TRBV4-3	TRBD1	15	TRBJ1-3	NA	CASSGQVGSGNTIYF	TGCGCCAGCAGCGGACAGGTTGGCTCTGGAAACACCATATATTTT
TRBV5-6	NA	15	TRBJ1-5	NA	CASSLGGVSNQPQHF	TGTGCCAGCAGCTTGGGGGGGGTTAGCAATCAGCCCCAGCATTTT
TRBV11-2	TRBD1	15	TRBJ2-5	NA	CASSQFGQGQETQYF	TGTGCCAGCAGCCAATTCGGACAGGGACAAGAGACCCAGTACTTC
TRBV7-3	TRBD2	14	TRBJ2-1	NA	CASSSGLAHDEQFF	TGTGCCAGCAGCTCGGGACTAGCTCACGATGAGCAGTTCTTC
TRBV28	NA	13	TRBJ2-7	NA	CASSLLVIGEQYF	TGTGCCAGCAGTTTACTAGTTATAGGCGAGCAGTACTTC
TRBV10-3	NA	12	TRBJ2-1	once	CAISENRYEQFF	TGTGCCATCAGTGAGAATAGGTATGAGCAGTTCTTC
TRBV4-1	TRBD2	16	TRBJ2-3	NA	CASSLPTSGGTDTQYF	TGCGCCAGCAGCCTACCGACTAGCGGGGGCACAGATACGCAGTATTTT
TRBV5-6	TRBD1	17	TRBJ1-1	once	CASTTDREGQGDTEAFF	TGTGCCAGCACCACCGATCGGGAGGGGCAGGGGGACACTGAAGCTTTCTTT
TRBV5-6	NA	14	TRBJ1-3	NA	CASSLVKTGNTIYF	TGTGCCAGCAGCTTGGTTAAAACTGGAAACACCATATATTTT
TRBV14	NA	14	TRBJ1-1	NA	CASSQLQSYTEAFF	TGTGCCAGCAGCCAATTACAGTCCTACACTGAAGCTTTCTTT
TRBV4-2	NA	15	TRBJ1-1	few	CASSQEKNMNTEAFF	TGTGCCAGCAGCCAAGAGAAGAATATGAACACTGAAGCTTTCTTT
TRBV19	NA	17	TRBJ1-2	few	CASSMGHSLDTNYGYTF	TGTGCCAGTAGTATGGGACACTCGCTAGATACCAACTATGGCTACACCTTC
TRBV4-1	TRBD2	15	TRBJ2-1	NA	CASSHRLAGGSEQFF	TGCGCCAGCAGCCACCGACTAGCGGGAGGGAGTGAGCAGTTCTTC
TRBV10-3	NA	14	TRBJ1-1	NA	CAISESGANTEAFF	TGTGCCATCAGTGAGAGTGGGGCGAACACTGAAGCTTTCTTT
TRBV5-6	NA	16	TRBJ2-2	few	CASSLGPKRNTGELFF	TGTGCCAGCAGCCTTGGACCGAAAAGAAACACCGGGGAGCTGTTTTTT
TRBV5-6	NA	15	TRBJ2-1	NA	CASSFRAPSYNEQFF	TGTGCCAGCAGCTTCCGGGCCCCCTCCTACAATGAGCAGTTCTTC
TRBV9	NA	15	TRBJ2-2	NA	CASSVEALASGELFF	TGTGCCAGCAGCGTAGAGGCCCTAGCGTCCGGGGAGCTGTTTTTT
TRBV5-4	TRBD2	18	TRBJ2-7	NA	CASSLAPTRWGGSYEQYF	TGTGCCAGCAGCTTGGCGCCTACCCGTTGGGGGGGCTCCTACGAGCAGTACTTC
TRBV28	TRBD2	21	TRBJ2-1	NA	CASSSSRGVATSGGSYNEQFF	TGTGCCAGCAGTTCCTCCCGGGGGGTAGCCACTAGCGGGGGCTCCTACAATGAGCAGTTCTTC
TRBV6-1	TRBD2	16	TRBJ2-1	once	CASSEELAGGLHEQFF	TGTGCCAGCAGTGAAGAACTAGCGGGAGGACTCCATGAGCAGTTCTTC
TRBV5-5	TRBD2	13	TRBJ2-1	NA	CASRLSGRNEQFF	TGTGCCAGCAGACTTAGCGGGAGGAATGAGCAGTTCTTC
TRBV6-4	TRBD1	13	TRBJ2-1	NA	CASSGQGTTEQFF	TGTGCCAGCAGTGGACAGGGGACCACCGAGCAGTTCTTC
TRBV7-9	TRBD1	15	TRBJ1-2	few	CASSLAGQGNYGYTF	TGTGCCAGCAGCTTAGCAGGACAGGGTAACTATGGCTACACCTTC
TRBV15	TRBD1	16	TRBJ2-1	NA	CATSRDLRQGRNEQFF	TGTGCCACCAGCAGAGATCTTAGACAGGGGAGGAATGAGCAGTTCTTC
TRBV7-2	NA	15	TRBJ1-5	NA	CASSPTGSLNQPQHF	TGTGCCAGCAGCCCCACCGGGTCCCTTAATCAGCCCCAGCATTTT
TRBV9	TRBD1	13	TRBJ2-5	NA	CASSEGQKETQYF	TGTGCCAGCAGCGAGGGACAGAAAGAGACCCAGTACTTC
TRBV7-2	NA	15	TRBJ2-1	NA	CASSLAAVVYNEQFF	TGTGCCAGCAGCCTGGCAGCGGTTGTTTACAATGAGCAGTTCTTC
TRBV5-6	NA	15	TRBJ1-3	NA	CASSLVRGGGNTIYF	TGTGCCAGCAGCTTGGTCCGGGGCGGTGGAAACACCATATATTTT
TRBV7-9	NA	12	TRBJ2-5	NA	CASSLAKGTQYF	TGTGCCAGCAGCTTAGCGAAGGGGACCCAGTACTTC
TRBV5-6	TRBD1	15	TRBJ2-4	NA	CASSLRSGGKNIQYF	TGTGCCAGCAGCTTGAGGTCAGGGGGCAAAAACATTCAGTACTTC
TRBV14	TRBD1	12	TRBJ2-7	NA	CASSPRGHEQYF	TGTGCCAGCAGCCCCAGGGGGCACGAGCAGTACTTC
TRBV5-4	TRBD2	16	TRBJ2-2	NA	CASSDTPSGATGELFF	TGTGCCAGCAGCGATACACCTAGCGGGGCCACCGGGGAGCTGTTTTTT
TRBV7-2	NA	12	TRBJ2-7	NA	CASSFTGYEQYF	TGTGCCAGCAGCTTTACAGGGTACGAGCAGTACTTC
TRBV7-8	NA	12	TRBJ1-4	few	CASSLLEGKLFF	TGTGCCAGCAGCCTACTTGAGGGAAAACTGTTTTTT
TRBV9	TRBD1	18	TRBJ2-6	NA	CASSVARTGGSGANVLTF	TGTGCCAGCAGCGTAGCAAGGACAGGGGGATCTGGGGCCAACGTCCTGACTTTC
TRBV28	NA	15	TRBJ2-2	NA	CASSYLGRTTGELFF	TGTGCCAGCAGTTATCTCGGACGGACGACCGGGGAGCTGTTTTTT
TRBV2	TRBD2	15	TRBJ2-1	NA	CASSPLGLAGIEQFF	TGTGCCAGCAGCCCCCTGGGACTAGCGGGAATTGAGCAGTTCTTC
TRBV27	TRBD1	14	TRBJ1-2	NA	CASSIQGAYYGYTF	TGTGCCAGCAGTATACAGGGGGCTTACTATGGCTACACCTTC
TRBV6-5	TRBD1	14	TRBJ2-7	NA	CASSKPGQGDEQYF	TGTGCCAGCAGTAAGCCGGGACAGGGGGACGAGCAGTACTTC
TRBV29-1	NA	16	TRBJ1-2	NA	CSVAPRSQKRAGGYTF	TGCAGCGTTGCACCCCGCTCCCAAAAGAGGGCTGGGGGCTACACCTTC